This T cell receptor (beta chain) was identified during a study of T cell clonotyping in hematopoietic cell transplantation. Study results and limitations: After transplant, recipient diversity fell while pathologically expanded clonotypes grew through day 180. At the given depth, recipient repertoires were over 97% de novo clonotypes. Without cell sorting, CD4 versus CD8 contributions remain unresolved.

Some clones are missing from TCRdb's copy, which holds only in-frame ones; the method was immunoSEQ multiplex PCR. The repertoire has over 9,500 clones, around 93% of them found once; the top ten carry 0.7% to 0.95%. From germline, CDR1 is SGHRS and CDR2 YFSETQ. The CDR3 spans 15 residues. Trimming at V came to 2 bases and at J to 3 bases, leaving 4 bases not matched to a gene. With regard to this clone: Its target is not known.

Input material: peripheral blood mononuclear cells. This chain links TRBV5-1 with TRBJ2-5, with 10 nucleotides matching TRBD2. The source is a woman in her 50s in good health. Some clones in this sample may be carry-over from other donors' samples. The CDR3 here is CASSFVSGGKETQYF. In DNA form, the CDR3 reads TGCGCCAGCAGCTTCGTTAGCGGGGGGAAAGAGACCCAGTACTTC.